What follows is one TCR beta chain and its context. As yet, its antigen is unknown. The source of the sample is a study of T cell responses to AZD1222 COVID-19 vaccine. General study results and limits: CD4 TCRs linked to vaccination spanned spike, dominating at 160-218 and 743-854. Spike-specific TCR breadth and depth rose after two AZD1222 doses. No day 14 peak samples; only post-peak repertoires were characterized.

TCRdb keeps only in-frame clones here, not all; method: immunoSEQ multiplex PCR. This sample yields around 140,000 clones, of which approximately 85% are seen a single time; 7.9% belongs to the top ten. The CDR3 spans 16 residues. Germline lookup yields CDR1 SGHAT and CDR2 FQNNGV. V lost 6 bases, J lost 4 bases, and 13 bases stayed unmatched. The receptor was isolated from an adult who received the MenACWY meningococcal vaccine as a control. The rearrangement links TRBV11-2 to TRBJ1-2; 8 nucleotides align to TRBD1. The material sequenced was peripheral blood, taken 28 days after the second dose of the MenACWY control vaccine. The CDR3 coding sequence is TGTGCCAGCAGAAAACCGGGACAGGCGTTCTTCTATGGCTACACCTTC. Protein sequence: CASRKPGQAFFYGYTF. Full variable domain (rest looked up from reference TRBV11-2 and TRBJ1-2): EAGVAQSPRYKIIEKRQSVAFWCNPISGHATLYWYQQILGQGPKLLIQFQNNGVVDDSQLPKDRFSAERLKGVDSTLKIQPAKLEDSAVYLCASRKPGQAFFYGYTFGSGTRLTVV.